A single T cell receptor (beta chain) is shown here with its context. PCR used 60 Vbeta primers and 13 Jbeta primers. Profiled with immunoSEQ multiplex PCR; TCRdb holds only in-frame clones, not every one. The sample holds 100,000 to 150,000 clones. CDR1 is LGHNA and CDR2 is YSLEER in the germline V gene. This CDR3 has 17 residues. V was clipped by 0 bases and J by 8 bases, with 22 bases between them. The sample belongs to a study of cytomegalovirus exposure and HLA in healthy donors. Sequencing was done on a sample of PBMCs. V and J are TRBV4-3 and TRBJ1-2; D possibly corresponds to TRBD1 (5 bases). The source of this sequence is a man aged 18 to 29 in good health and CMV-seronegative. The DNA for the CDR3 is TGCGCCAGCAGCCAAGATGGGCTCGGGGGACTAGTGGGAGGCTACACCTTC. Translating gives CASSQDGLGGLVGGYTF.